The T cell receptor (beta chain) described here comes from a study of PD-1 blockade in classical Hodgkin lymphoma. Study details: Nivolumab dosing for patients was 3 mg/kg, administered intravenously every 2 weeks. Overall study findings and caveats: What caused the repertoire differences, perhaps disease activity or prior therapy, remains undefined. TCR diversity in CD4+, not CD8+, cells rose significantly by C4D1.

Generated by immunoSEQ multiplex PCR, the TCRdb table keeps only in-frame clones and is missing some. Here the sample spans about 85,000 clones, about 90% being singletons. Comments on this clone: The antigen is not known.

With 0 bases removed from V and 6 bases from J, the gap between germline ends came to 10 bases. CDR3 length: 14 residues. Germline V lookup: CDR1 SGDLS, CDR2 YYNGEE. Each patient experienced a relapse that followed autologous stem cell transplantation, and brentuximab vedotin exposure varied. Best outcomes ranged across complete response, partial response and progressive disease. This chain uses TRBV9 with TRBJ2-4; D might be TRBD2 (6 bases). This TCR derives from a human donor with classical Hodgkin lymphoma. This specimen was peripheral blood mononuclear cells (PBMCs), taken before the second cycle of nivolumab. The CDR3 nucleotides read TGTGCCAGCAGCGTAGGCGGGACTCTAAACATTCAGTACTTC. It specifies CASSVGGTLNIQYF.